Below, 24 T cell receptor beta chains from the same sample are listed, as sequenced in a study of T cell repertoires and HLA-DP antigens. The protocol was immunoSEQ multiplex PCR, while the TCRdb copy is restricted to in-frame clones and leaves out a portion. This table has about 120,000 clones, around 93% appearing once. Their antigens are not known. The sample consisted of CD4+ T cells from PBMCs. These receptor sequences come from a woman between 18 and 29 years old in good health and CMV-seronegative.

The rearrangement links TRBV28 to TRBJ1-1; 7 bases line up with TRBD1. The trim removed 4 bases at V and 11 bases at J, leaving 7 bases unmatched. CDR3 size: 12 residues. The germline CDR1 and CDR2 sequences are MDHEN and SYDVKM. CDR3 residues: CASSSPGTVAFF. The DNA for the CDR3 is TGTGCCAGCAGTTCCCCCGGGACAGTGGCTTTCTTT.

The CDR3 is CASTSSGGGRGRRMNTEAFF. The CDR3 coding sequence is TGTGCCAGCACCTCCTCAGGGGGCGGCAGGGGGCGTCGGATGAACACTGAAGCTTTCTTT. The rearrangement links TRBV19 to TRBJ1-1, with 8 bases lining up with TRBD1. CDR1 and CDR2 from the germline V gene are LNHDA and SQIVND (reference sequence). With 9 bases clipped from V and 0 bases from J, the junction kept 24 bases outside the gene matches. The CDR3 has 20 residues.

V usage is TRBV28 and J usage is TRBJ2-1; TRBD1 aligns across 9 bases. With V trimmed by 8 bases and J by 7 bases, 18 bases remained unmatched. The length of the CDR3 is 17 residues. Germline V CDR1 and CDR2: MDHEN, SYDVKM. CDR3 sequence reads: CASCIGGYRGRRNEQFF. CDR3 in DNA: TGTGCCAGCTGTATTGGAGGATACAGGGGGCGTAGGAATGAGCAGTTCTTC.

The chain combines TRBV27 with TRBJ1-2; 8 bases map to TRBD1. Germline V gene lookup returns CDR1 MNHEY and CDR2 SMNVEV (reference sequence). There are 14 residues in the CDR3. J lost 4 bases, V lost 7 bases, and 8 bases had no gene match. CDR3 DNA: TGTGCCAGCAAACTGGACAGGGATCGCTATGGCTACACCTTC. It codes for CASKLDRDRYGYTF.

The chain has TRBV4-2 and TRBJ2-1; D is uncertain. V lost 5 bases to trimming and J lost 0 bases, with 14 bases between them. The CDR3 has 16 residues. The germline V gene has CDR1 LGHNA and CDR2 YNFKEQ. Here the CDR3 reads CASSSRLAGSYNEQFF. CDR3 sequence (DNA): TGTGCCAGCAGCTCGCGTTTAGCAGGCTCCTACAATGAGCAGTTCTTC.

CDR3 DNA: TGCGCCAGCAGCAGGGACAGGGTCCAAGAGACCCAGTACTTC. This gives the protein CASSRDRVQETQYF. The rearrangement joins TRBV5-1 to TRBJ2-5; 9 positions agree with TRBD1. This CDR3 spans 14 amino acids. In germline, CDR1 is SGHRS, CDR2 YFSETQ. The junction had 2 bases not matched to a gene; V was cut back by 4 bases and J by 1 base.

V gene TRBV6-5 combines with J gene TRBJ1-1; D is ambiguous. The length of the CDR3 is 14 residues. Germline CDR1 reads MNHEY; CDR2 reads SVGAGI. V was trimmed by 0 bases and J by 1 base, leaving 6 bases between them. CDR3 in DNA: TGTGCCAGCAGTTACTCGATGGGGAACACTGAAGCTTTCTTT. It yields the protein CASSYSMGNTEAFF.

The chain is built from TRBV7-2 and TRBJ2-4, with TRBD1 matching over 7 bases. The CDR3 sequence is 15 residues long. V lost 2 bases and J lost 7; bases outside the gene matches: 8. The germline gives CDR1 SGHTA, CDR2 FQGNSA. Written as DNA, the CDR3 is TGTGCCAGCAGCTTACCGGGACAGTCTTTGAACATTCAGTACTTC. Protein sequence: CASSLPGQSLNIQYF.

As DNA, the CDR3 is TGTGCCAGCAGTCCCAGGACAGTTGAAGCTTTCTTT. This encodes CASSPRTVEAFF. The rearrangement links TRBV6-1 to TRBJ1-1, with a possible D match to TRBD1 (6 bases). With 5 bases removed from V and 7 bases from J, the gap between germline ends came to 11 bases. The CDR3 covers 12 residues. Germline lookup yields CDR1 MNHNS and CDR2 SASEGT.

The rearrangement uses TRBV12-1 and TRBJ1-1; the table's D call, TRBD1, was not checked against the DNA. TRBV12-1 is a documented pseudogene. The CDR3 runs 15 residues. In DNA, the CDR3 is TGTGCCAGCAGCTCGCCACAGGGGAAGAACACTGAAGCTTTCTTT. Encoded protein: CASSSPQGKNTEAFF.

This sequence joins TRBV29-1 and TRBJ2-7; D call uncertain. The CDR3 contains 12 residues. Germline CDR1 is SQVTM and CDR2 is ANQGSEA. V was clipped by 1 base and J by 5 bases, with 9 bases between them. The chain's CDR3 is CSVEGRRNEQYF. The CDR3 nucleotides read TGCAGCGTTGAAGGACGACGAAACGAGCAGTACTTC.

This chain connects TRBV6-4 to TRBJ1-2, with D possibly being TRBD1 (6 bases). The CDR3 covers 14 residues. From germline, CDR1 is MRHNA and CDR2 SNTAGT. Deletions cut 2 bases from V and 8 bases from J, with 15 bases between. CDR3 nucleotides: TGTGCCAGCAGTGACGGGACACCCTATGGGGGCTACACCTTC. It yields the protein CASSDGTPYGGYTF.

This chain joins TRBV28 and TRBJ2-2; D tentatively reads TRBD1 or TRBD2 (7 bases each). Trimming pared 1 base from V and 4 bases from J, leaving 10 bases between. The CDR3 consists of 15 residues. CDR1 and CDR2 (germline): MDHEN, SYDVKM. The CDR3 sequence is CASSLSGGGTGELFF. CDR3 DNA: TGTGCCAGCAGTTTATCAGGGGGGGGCACCGGGGAGCTGTTTTTT.

The chain has TRBV7-8 and TRBJ2-1, with a tentative D call TRBD1 (6 bases). In germline, CDR1 is SGHVS, CDR2 FQNEAQ. The CDR3 contains 16 residues. V dropped 1 base and J dropped 6 bases, with 16 bases sitting between them. CDR3: CASSLVARTDGNEQFF. CDR3 in DNA: TGTGCCAGCAGCTTAGTGGCTCGGACAGATGGCAATGAGCAGTTCTTC.

This chain links TRBV2 with TRBJ2-7; D gene unclear. The CDR3 length is 15 residues. V was clipped by 7 bases and J by 3 bases, with 19 bases between them. Germline V gives CDR1 SNHLY, CDR2 FYNNEI. CDR3 protein: CASKTFEGPHYEQYF. CDR3 nucleotide sequence: TGTGCCAGCAAAACGTTTGAAGGGCCACACTACGAGCAGTACTTC.

This rearrangement joins TRBV7-8 to TRBJ1-1; unclear D gene. CDR1 and CDR2 (germline): SGHVS, FQNEAQ. Trimming removed 2 bases from V and 5 bases from J, with 12 bases in between. CDR3 size: 14 residues. The CDR3 spells CASSLIRGRTEAFF. Written as DNA, the CDR3 is TGTGCCAGCAGCTTAATACGGGGTAGGACTGAAGCTTTCTTT.

The chain links TRBV28 to TRBJ2-7; TRBD1 aligns across 7 bases. Germline assignment: CDR1 MDHEN and CDR2 SYDVKM. Germline trimming cut 4 bases from V and 3 bases from J; bases unmatched to any gene: 9. The CDR3 runs 15 residues. The CDR3 bases are TGTGCCAGCAGTTCCCCCGACAGGGCAAACTACGAGCAGTACTTC. Protein: CASSSPDRANYEQYF.

This chain uses TRBV28 with TRBJ1-4, with D perhaps TRBD1 (5 bases). CDR1 and CDR2 from the germline V gene are MDHEN and SYDVKM. This CDR3 is built from 16 residues. The V end lost 4 bases, the J end lost 0 bases, and 12 bases lay between the germline ends. This CDR3 is CASSSGGLTTNEKLFF. Written as DNA, the CDR3 is TGTGCCAGCAGTTCGGGGGGGTTAACAACTAATGAAAAACTGTTTTTT.

This clone was seen more than once but under ten times. CDR3 residues: CAISGGTGNTIYF. The CDR3 bases are TGTGCCATCAGTGGGGGTACTGGAAACACCATATATTTT. The chain links TRBV10-3 to TRBJ1-3; no firm D call. There are 13 residues in the CDR3. Germline CDR1 is ENHRY and CDR2 is SYGVKD. V gave up 4 bases and J gave up 2 bases, with 6 bases separating them.

This clone was detected once. The rearrangement links TRBV29-1 to TRBJ2-1, with 8 bases identical to TRBD2. Trimming took 4 bases from V and 5 from J; bases not matched to a gene: 7. Germline CDR1 SQVTM, CDR2 ANQGSEA. The CDR3 covers 14 residues. Here the CDR3 DNA reads TGCAGCGTTGCTTTCGCGGGGGGCCACAATGAGCAGTTCTTC. Encoded protein: CSVAFAGGHNEQFF.

This chain links TRBV7-3 with TRBJ2-1, with 8 nucleotides matching TRBD2. V was clipped by 8 bases and J by 4 bases; unmatched bases: 4. The CDR3 length is 13 residues. The V gene's germline CDR1 is SGHTA and CDR2 FQGTGA. The CDR3 loop reads CASGLAGYNEQFF. The CDR3 region has the DNA TGTGCCAGCGGACTAGCAGGATACAATGAGCAGTTCTTC.

The genes are TRBV5-6 and TRBJ1-4; a possible D gene is TRBD1 (6 bases). Germline CDR1 is SGHDT and CDR2 is YYEEEE. The CDR3 has 15 residues. The V end was cut by 2 bases, the J end by 8 bases, with 16 bases between. This chain's CDR3 is CASSFQDSLREKLFF. The CDR3 nucleotides read TGTGCCAGCAGCTTCCAGGACAGCCTTCGAGAAAAACTGTTTTTT.

The chain links TRBV15 to TRBJ2-1, with 7 bases aligning to TRBD1. With 5 bases clipped from V and 9 bases from J, the junction kept 7 bases outside the gene matches. Per germline, CDR1 LNHNV and CDR2 YYDKDF (reference sequence). The length of the CDR3 is 13 residues. CDR3 loop: CATSGVPGGEQFF. CDR3 bases: TGTGCCACCAGCGGAGTCCCAGGGGGTGAGCAGTTCTTC. The full variable domain, rest sourced from reference TRBV15 and TRBJ2-1, is DAMVIQNPRYQVTQFGKPVTLSCSQTLNHNVMYWYQQKSSQAPKLLFHYYDKDFNNEADTPDNFQSRRPNTSFCFLDIRSPGLGDTAMYLCATSGVPGGEQFFGPGTRLTVL.

The genes are TRBV19 and TRBJ1-3; D might be TRBD1 (5 bases). The V gene's germline CDR1 is LNHDA and CDR2 SQIVND (reference sequence). This CDR3 comprises 16 residues. The germline V and J ends were trimmed by 10 bases and 0 bases, with 19 bases remaining between them. The CDR3 nucleotides are TGTGCCACCCGGCAAAGGTGGGGACTCTCTGGAAACACCATATATTTT. It yields the protein CATRQRWGLSGNTIYF. Using reference TRBV19 and TRBJ1-3 for the parts outside the CDR3, the full variable domain is DGGITQSPKYLFRKEGQNVTLSCEQNLNHDAMYWYRQDPGQGLRLIYYSQIVNDFQKGDIAEGYSVSREKKESFPLTVTSAQKNPTAFYLCATRQRWGLSGNTIYFGEGSWLTVV.